This T cell receptor (beta chain) was obtained from a study of CD8 T cells in ankylosing spondylitis. Each CDR3 protein gets one entry after TCRdb re-called the 5' RACE reads with MiXCR. The table lists 150,000 to 200,000 distinct CDR3 sequences, under 35% of them singletons. Study-level results: Reports say disease-linked clones showed up significantly more in matched ankylosing spondylitis synovial fluid. In synovial fluid and blood from reactive arthritis, some motif variants were previously reported.

Within the sample, this clonotype is medium-sized (0.01 to 0.1%). The antigen is not known. The CDR3 runs 16 residues. Looked up from germline, CDR1 is MDHEN and CDR2 is SYDVKM. The V end lost 3 bases, the J end lost 2 bases, and 14 bases lay between the germline ends. The genes are TRBV28 and TRBJ1-5; weak D call: TRBD1 (5 bases). The receptor was derived from a male donor with ankylosing spondylitis. Specimen: synovial fluid, either unsorted or a sorted T cell fraction (not recorded which). In nucleotides, the CDR3 is TGTGCCAGCAGTTTGAGGAGACAGACCGGCAATCAGCCCCAGCATTTT. This gives the protein CASSLRRQTGNQPQHF.